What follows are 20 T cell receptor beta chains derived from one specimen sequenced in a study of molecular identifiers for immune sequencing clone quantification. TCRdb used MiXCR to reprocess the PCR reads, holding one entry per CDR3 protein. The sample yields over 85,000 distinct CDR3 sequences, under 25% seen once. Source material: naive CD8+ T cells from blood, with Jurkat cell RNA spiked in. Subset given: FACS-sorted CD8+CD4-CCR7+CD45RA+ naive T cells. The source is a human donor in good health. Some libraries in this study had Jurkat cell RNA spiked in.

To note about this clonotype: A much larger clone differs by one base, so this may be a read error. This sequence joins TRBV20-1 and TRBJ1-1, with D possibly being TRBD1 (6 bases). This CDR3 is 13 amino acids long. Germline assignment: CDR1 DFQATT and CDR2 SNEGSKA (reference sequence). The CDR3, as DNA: TGCAGTGCCCGAGGGGGGCCGAACACTGGAGCTTTCTTT. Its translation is CSARGGPNTGAFF.

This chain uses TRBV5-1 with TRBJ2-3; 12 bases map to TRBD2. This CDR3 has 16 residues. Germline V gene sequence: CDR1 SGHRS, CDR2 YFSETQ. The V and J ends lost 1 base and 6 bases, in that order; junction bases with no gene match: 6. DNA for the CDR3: TGCGCCAGCAGCTTGCTAGCGGGGGGGCTAGTGGATACGCAGTATTTT. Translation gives CASSLLAGGLVDTQYF.

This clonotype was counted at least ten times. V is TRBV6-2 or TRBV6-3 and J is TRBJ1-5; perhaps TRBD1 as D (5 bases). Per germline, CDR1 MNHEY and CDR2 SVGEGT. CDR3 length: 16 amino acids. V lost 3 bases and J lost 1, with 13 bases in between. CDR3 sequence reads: CASSYGAGLSNQPQHF. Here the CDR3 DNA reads TGTGCCAGCAGTTATGGCGCGGGACTCAGCAATCAGCCCCAGCATTTT.

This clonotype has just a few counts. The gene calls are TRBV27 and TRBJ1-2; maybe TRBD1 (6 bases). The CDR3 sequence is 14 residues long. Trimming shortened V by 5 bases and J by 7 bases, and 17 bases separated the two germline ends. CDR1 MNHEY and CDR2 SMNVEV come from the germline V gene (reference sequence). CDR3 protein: CASSAQGWVSGYTF. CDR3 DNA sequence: TGTGCCAGCAGTGCCCAGGGGTGGGTTTCTGGCTACACCTTC.

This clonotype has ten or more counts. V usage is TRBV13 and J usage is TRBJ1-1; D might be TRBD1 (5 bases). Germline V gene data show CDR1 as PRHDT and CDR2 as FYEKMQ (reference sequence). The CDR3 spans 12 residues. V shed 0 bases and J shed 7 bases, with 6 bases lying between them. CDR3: CASSLGTGEAFF. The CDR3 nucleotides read TGTGCCAGCAGCTTAGGAACAGGTGAAGCTTTCTTT.

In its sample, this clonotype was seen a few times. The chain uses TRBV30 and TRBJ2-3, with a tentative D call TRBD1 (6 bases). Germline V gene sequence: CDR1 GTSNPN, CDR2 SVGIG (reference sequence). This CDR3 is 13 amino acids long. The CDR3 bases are TGTGCTACCGGGACACAGAACACAGATACGCAGTATTTT. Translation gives CATGTQNTDTQYF.

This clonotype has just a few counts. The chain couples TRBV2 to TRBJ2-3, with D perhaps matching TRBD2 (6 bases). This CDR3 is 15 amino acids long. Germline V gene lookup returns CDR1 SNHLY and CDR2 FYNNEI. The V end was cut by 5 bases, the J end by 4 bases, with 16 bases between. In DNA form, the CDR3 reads TGTGCCAGCAGTCATAGCGGCCCCGGCGCAGATACGCAGTATTTT. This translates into CASSHSGPGADTQYF.

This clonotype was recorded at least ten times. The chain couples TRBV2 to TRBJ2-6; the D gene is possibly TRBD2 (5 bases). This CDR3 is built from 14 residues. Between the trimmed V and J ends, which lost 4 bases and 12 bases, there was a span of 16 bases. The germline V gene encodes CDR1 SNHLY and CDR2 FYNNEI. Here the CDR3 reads CASSVEGEDSVLTF. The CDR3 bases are TGTGCCAGCAGTGTCGAAGGAGAGGACTCCGTCCTGACTTTC.

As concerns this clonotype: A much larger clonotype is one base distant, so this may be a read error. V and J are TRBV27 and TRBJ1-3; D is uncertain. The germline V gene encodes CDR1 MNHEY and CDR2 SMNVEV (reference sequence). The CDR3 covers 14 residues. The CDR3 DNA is TGTGCCAGCAGTTTATCGAGATCTGGAGACACCATATATTTT. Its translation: CASSLSRSGDTIYF.

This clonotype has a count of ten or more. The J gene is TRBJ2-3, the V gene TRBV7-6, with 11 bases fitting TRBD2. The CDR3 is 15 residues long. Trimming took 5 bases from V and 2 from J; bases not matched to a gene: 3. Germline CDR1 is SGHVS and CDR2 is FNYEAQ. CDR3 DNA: TGTGCCAGCAGCGATAGCGGGGGGGCCACAGATACGCAGTATTTT. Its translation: CASSDSGGATDTQYF.

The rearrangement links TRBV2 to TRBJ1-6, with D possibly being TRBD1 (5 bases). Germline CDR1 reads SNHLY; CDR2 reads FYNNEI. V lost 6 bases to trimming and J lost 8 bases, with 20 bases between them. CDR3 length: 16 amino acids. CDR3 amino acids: CASRDEGVTAYSPLHF. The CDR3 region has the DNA TGTGCCAGCAGGGATGAGGGCGTGACAGCCTATTCACCCCTCCACTTT.

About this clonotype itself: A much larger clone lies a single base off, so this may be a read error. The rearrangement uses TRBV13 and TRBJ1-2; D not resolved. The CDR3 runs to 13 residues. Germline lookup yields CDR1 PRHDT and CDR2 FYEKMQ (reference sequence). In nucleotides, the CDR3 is TGTGCCAGCGGCACAGAACGGCGGTTGGGCTACGCCTTC. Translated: CASGTERRLGYAF.

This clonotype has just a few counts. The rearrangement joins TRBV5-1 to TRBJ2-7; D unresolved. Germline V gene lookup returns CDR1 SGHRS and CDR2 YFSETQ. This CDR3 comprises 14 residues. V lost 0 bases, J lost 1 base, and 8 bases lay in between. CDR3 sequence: CASSLVSDSYEQYF. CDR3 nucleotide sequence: TGCGCCAGCAGCTTGGTGTCAGATTCCTACGAGCAGTACTTC.

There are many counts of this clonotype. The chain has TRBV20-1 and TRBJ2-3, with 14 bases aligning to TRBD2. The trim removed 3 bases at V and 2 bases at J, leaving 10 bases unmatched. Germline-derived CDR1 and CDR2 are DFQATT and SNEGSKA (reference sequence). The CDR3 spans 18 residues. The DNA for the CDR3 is TGCAGTGCTAGTGGGGACCGACTAGCGGGGGGGCCCACAGATACGCAGTATTTT. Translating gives CSASGDRLAGGPTDTQYF.

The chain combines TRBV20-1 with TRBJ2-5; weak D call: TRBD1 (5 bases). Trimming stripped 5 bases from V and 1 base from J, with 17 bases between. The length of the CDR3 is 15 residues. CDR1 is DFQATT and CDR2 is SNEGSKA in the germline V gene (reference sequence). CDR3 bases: TGCAGTGCTTCCCTACCTCAGGGATCCCAAGAGACCCAGTACTTC. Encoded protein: CSASLPQGSQETQYF.

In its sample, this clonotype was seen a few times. This CDR3 is CASSQPTGKDNQFF. In DNA, the CDR3 is TGTGCCAGCAGTCAGCCGACAGGGAAAGATAACCAGTTCTTC. The rearrangement joins TRBV7-9 to TRBJ2-1; the match to TRBD1 covers 7 bases. The V segment lost 6 bases and the J segment 13 bases; nucleotides outside the gene matches: 15. Germline V gene sequence: CDR1 SEHNR, CDR2 FQNEAQ (reference sequence). The CDR3 spans 14 residues.

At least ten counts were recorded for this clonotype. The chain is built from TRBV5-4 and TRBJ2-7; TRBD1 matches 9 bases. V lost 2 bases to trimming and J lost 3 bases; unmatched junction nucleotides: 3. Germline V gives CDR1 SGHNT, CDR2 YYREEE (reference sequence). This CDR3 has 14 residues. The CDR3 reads CASSLGTGNYEQYF. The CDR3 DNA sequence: TGTGCCAGCAGCTTAGGGACAGGGAACTACGAGCAGTACTTC.

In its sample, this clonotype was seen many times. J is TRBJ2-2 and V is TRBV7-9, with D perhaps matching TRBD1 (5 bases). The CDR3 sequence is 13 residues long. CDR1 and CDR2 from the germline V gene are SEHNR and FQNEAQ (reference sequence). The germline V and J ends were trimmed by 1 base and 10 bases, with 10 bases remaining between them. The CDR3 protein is CASSLVRQPELFF. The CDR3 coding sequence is TGTGCCAGCAGCTTAGTCCGACAGCCGGAGCTGTTTTTT. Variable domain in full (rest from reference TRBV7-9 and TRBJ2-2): DTGVSQNPRHKITKRGQNVTFRCDPISEHNRLYWYRQTLGQGPEFLTYFQNEAQLEKSRLLSDRFSAERPKGSFSTLEIQRTEQGDSAMYLCASSLVRQPELFFGEGSRLTVL.

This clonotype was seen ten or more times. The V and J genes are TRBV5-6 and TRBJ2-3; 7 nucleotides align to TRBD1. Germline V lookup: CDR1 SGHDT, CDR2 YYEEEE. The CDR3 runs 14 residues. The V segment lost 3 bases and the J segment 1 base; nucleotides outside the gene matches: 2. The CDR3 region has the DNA TGTGCCAGCAGCTGGGGGACAGGCACAGATACGCAGTATTTT. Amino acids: CASSWGTGTDTQYF.

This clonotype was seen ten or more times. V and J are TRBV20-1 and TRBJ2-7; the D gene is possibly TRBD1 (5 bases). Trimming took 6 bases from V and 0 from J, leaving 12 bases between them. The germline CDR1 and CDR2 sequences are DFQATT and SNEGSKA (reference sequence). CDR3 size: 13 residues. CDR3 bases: TGCAGTGCCGCTACAGGTTACTCCTACGAGCAGTACTTC. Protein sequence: CSAATGYSYEQYF.